This is a list of T cell receptor beta chains from one sample in a study of T-cell memory formation after mild COVID-19. Using its own MiXCR run on the 5' RACE reads, TCRdb lists one record per CDR3 protein. There are under 400,000 distinct CDR3 sequences in the sample; around 28% occur only once, and roughly 14% lies in the top ten. Input material: PBMCs or a T cell subset sorted from them (not recorded which). Receptor source: an adult woman who had mild COVID-19 (a few samples of this study predate the infection). Cell type and time point are not known. The CDR3 runs from the conserved cysteine through the conserved F or W. Fields, in order: clone size, V gene, D gene, J gene, CDR3 DNA, CDR3 protein. The D gene is left open where the match is weak. Not all rows give a size; the values are once, few, many and, for expanded clones, a class.

>-|TRBV12-3/TRBV12-4|TRBD1|TRBJ1-3
TGTGCCAGCAGAGCCTCAGGGGGCTTAAGAAACACCATATATTTT
CASRASGGLRNTIYF
>-|TRBV5-1|-|TRBJ1-1
TGCGCCAGCAGCTTGGGGGATGGGGGCACTGAAGCTTTCTTT
CASSLGDGGTEAFF
>few|TRBV7-2|-|TRBJ2-3
TGTGCCAGCAGCTTAGGGCCCGCCTCAGATACGCAGTATTTT
CASSLGPASDTQYF
>few|TRBV20-1|-|TRBJ1-4
TGCAGTGCTAGAGGTCTCAGTGGAAAACTGTTTTTT
CSARGLSGKLFF
>-|TRBV7-6|-|TRBJ2-1
TGTGCCAGCAGCTTTGGCGGGACAGAGCAGTTCTTC
CASSFGGTEQFF
>-|TRBV30|-|TRBJ2-5
TGTGCCTGGAGTGATGGCTCCGGGGGCAAGGCTCGGACCCAGTACTTC
CAWSDGSGGKARTQYF
>few|TRBV7-9|-|TRBJ2-1
TGTGCCAGCAGCTTAAATGCTGTAAATGAGCAGTTCTTC
CASSLNAVNEQFF
>-|TRBV5-1|-|TRBJ2-7
TGCGCCAGCAGCTTCGGCCAGGTAGCCTACGAGCAGTACTTC
CASSFGQVAYEQYF
>-|TRBV6-6|-|TRBJ1-2
TGTGCCAGCAGTTACCTCCCCTCGGGGTCGGGCTACACCTTC
CASSYLPSGSGYTF
>-|TRBV3-1|-|TRBJ2-7
TGTGCCAGCAGCCATGGGACATTCAGCTACGAGCAGTACTTC
CASSHGTFSYEQYF
>-|TRBV5-1|-|TRBJ1-4
TGCGCCAGCAGCTTGGACGGATCAGTTAATGAAAAACTGTTTTTT
CASSLDGSVNEKLFF
>few|TRBV5-1|TRBD2|TRBJ2-5
TGCGCCAGCAGCTGGCGGGGGACTAGCGTCCAAGAGACCCAGTACTTC
CASSWRGTSVQETQYF
>few|TRBV24-1|TRBD2|TRBJ2-3
TGTGCCACCAGTGATTCCGGGACTAGCGGGGGCTGGGGAGATACGCAGTATTTT
CATSDSGTSGGWGDTQYF
>few|TRBV11-2|-|TRBJ2-1
TGTGCCAGCAGCTGGGGGAAGGGTGGATACAATGAGCAGTTCTTC
CASSWGKGGYNEQFF
>-|TRBV19|-|TRBJ2-1
TGTGCCAGTAGTAGGTCGGAAATCATTAACAATGAGCAGTTCTTC
CASSRSEIINNEQFF
>-|TRBV20-1|TRBD2|TRBJ2-3
TGCAGTGCTAACGCCGCGGGCGTAGCGGGAGGAACAGATACGCAGTATTTT
CSANAAGVAGGTDTQYF
>few|TRBV29-1|-|TRBJ2-2
TGCAGCGTTGGCGGCAACAAGAAGGCCGGGGAGCTGTTTTTT
CSVGGNKKAGELFF
>few|TRBV28|-|TRBJ2-2
TGTGCCAGCAGATTCTCGGAGGGGCAGCTGTTTTTT
CASRFSEGQLFF
>few|TRBV24-1|-|TRBJ2-6
TGTGCCACCAGTGACGGACTCAACGTCCTGACTTTC
CATSDGLNVLTF
>few|TRBV15|-|TRBJ1-5
TGTGCCACCAGCAGAGAGACTTTTCAGCCCCAGCATTTT
CATSRETFQPQHF
>-|TRBV7-8|TRBD1|TRBJ1-4
TGTGCCAGCAGCTTGGACAGGGAGTACCATAATGAAAAACTGTTTTTT
CASSLDREYHNEKLFF
>-|TRBV2|-|TRBJ2-3
TGTGCCCGACGTGTGGACCCGAGGGTAGATACGCAGTATTTT
CARRVDPRVDTQYF
>few|TRBV7-2|TRBD2|TRBJ2-7
TGTGCCAGCAGCTTACAGGGGACTAGCCGAACCTACGAGCAGTACTTC
CASSLQGTSRTYEQYF
>-|TRBV18|-|TRBJ1-4
TGTGCCAGCTCACCGCGAGGGAATGAAAAACTGTTTTTT
CASSPRGNEKLFF
>-|TRBV7-2|TRBD1|TRBJ1-2
TGTGCCAGCAGCCCCCGGGACAGGGTCGGAACTCCCTATGGCTACACCTTC
CASSPRDRVGTPYGYTF
>-|TRBV4-3|-|TRBJ2-1
TGCGCCAGCAGCCAGAGGTTGAGGGCCTCCTACAATGAGCAGTTCTTC
CASSQRLRASYNEQFF
>few|TRBV7-9|-|TRBJ2-1
TGTGCCAGCAGCTTAGATATGGGTGTAAGGGACAATGAGCAGTTCTTC
CASSLDMGVRDNEQFF
>few|TRBV12-3/TRBV12-4|TRBD2|TRBJ2-5
TGTGCCAGCAGTTCCCCGACTAGCGGGAGAGAGACCCAGTACTTC
CASSSPTSGRETQYF
>few|TRBV10-3|-|TRBJ2-5
TGTGCCATCAGCCTATCCGACAGAGAGACCCAGTACTTC
CAISLSDRETQYF
>-|TRBV24-1|-|TRBJ2-1
TGTGCCACCAGTGATCCCAGCCCCGGGACGGACAATGAGCAGTTCTTC
CATSDPSPGTDNEQFF
>few|TRBV9|-|TRBJ2-1
TGTGCCAGCAGCCCTCAGGGGCAGGGGGGCTATGAGCAGTTCTTC
CASSPQGQGGYEQFF
>once|TRBV10-3|-|TRBJ2-7
TGTGCCATCAGTGATAGCGATAAGGACTACGAGCAGTACTTC
CAISDSDKDYEQYF
>few|TRBV6-6|-|TRBJ2-7
TGTGCCAGCAGTTGGGGCAGAGGCCTTGGCCCAGGGCAGTACTTC
CASSWGRGLGPGQYF
>few|TRBV7-9|-|TRBJ2-1
TGTGCCAGCAGGTCAGGACTCGGGGTCTACAATGAGCAGTTCTTC
CASRSGLGVYNEQFF
>-|TRBV18|-|TRBJ2-7
TGTGCCAGCTCACCAAACGCAGGAACCTTCTACGAGCAGTACTTC
CASSPNAGTFYEQYF
>few|TRBV5-1|TRBD1|TRBJ1-1
TGCGCCAGCAGCCGGGGACAGGCGAACACTGAAGCTTTCTTT
CASSRGQANTEAFF
>-|TRBV20-1|-|TRBJ2-1
TGCAGTGCTAGAGGGCCTAGAGGGGTCCTCAGTGAGCAGTTCTTC
CSARGPRGVLSEQFF
>-|TRBV12-3/TRBV12-4|TRBD1|TRBJ2-5
TGTGCCAGCAGTAGGGACAGGGGGAACGTGGAGACCCAGTACTTC
CASSRDRGNVETQYF
>-|TRBV5-1|TRBD1|TRBJ2-1
TGCGCCAGTGTCGACAGGGGAAATTCCAATGAGCAGTTCTTC
CASVDRGNSNEQFF
>-|TRBV12-3/TRBV12-4|TRBD2|TRBJ2-3
TGTGCCAGCAGTTTTAACTGGACTAGCGGGGGGGCCAGGACAGATACGCAGTATTTT
CASSFNWTSGGARTDTQYF
>few|TRBV29-1|TRBD2|TRBJ2-5
TGCAGCGTTGGGCGTCTAGCGGGACCCCTGGGAGAGACCCAGTACTTC
CSVGRLAGPLGETQYF
>-|TRBV5-1|TRBD2|TRBJ2-1
TGCGCCAGCAGCCTTACGCCGGGGGGTTCCTACAATGAGCAGTTCTTC
CASSLTPGGSYNEQFF
>-|TRBV28|TRBD1|TRBJ2-7
TGTGCCAGCAACCGACAGGGGGCTACCTACGAGCAGTACTTC
CASNRQGATYEQYF
>few|TRBV9|-|TRBJ2-3
TGTGCCAGCAGCGTATGGGCAGGGGAAGTAGATACGCAGTATTTT
CASSVWAGEVDTQYF
>once|TRBV30|-|TRBJ2-3
TGTGCCTGGGCCCTTTATCCGGGACTCGGCACAGATACGCAGTATTTT
CAWALYPGLGTDTQYF
>few|TRBV3-1|-|TRBJ1-6
TGTGCCAGCAGCCAAGAAGACGGGGGTTATTCACCCCTCCACTTT
CASSQEDGGYSPLHF
>many|TRBV5-5|-|TRBJ2-7
TGTGCCAGCAGCCGTACGACGGGGGCCTACGAGCAGTACTTC
CASSRTTGAYEQYF
>many|TRBV30|-|TRBJ2-5
TGTGCCTGGAGTGCGGACACTTTCCAAGAGACCCAGTACTTC
CAWSADTFQETQYF
>-|TRBV12-3/TRBV12-4|TRBD1|TRBJ2-1
TGTGCCAGCAGTTTACATCGGACAGGGGCCGACAATGAGCAGTTCTTC
CASSLHRTGADNEQFF
>few|TRBV6-1|TRBD1|TRBJ2-7
TGTGCCAGCAAATGGACAGGGGTTGGGCGGGCCTACGAGCAGTACTTC
CASKWTGVGRAYEQYF
>-|TRBV5-1|TRBD1|TRBJ2-7
TGCGCCAGCAGCTTACAGGGGAGCCTATACGAGCAGTACTTC
CASSLQGSLYEQYF
>once|TRBV9|-|TRBJ1-2
TGTGCCAGCTCGGATGGAAGAACAGAACGCTATGGCTACACCTTC
CASSDGRTERYGYTF